This T cell receptor beta chain comes out of a study of T cell clonality in common variable immunodeficiency. Study conclusions and caveats: Common variable immunodeficiency TCR beta sequences reportedly had fewer deletions and N-nucleotide insertions.

Aged roughly 9 to 70 years, CVID subjects averaged around 40 years old. Most patients and controls had Caucasian heritage. This clone was counted at least ten times. What it binds is not known. The CDR3 end lies 3 residues beyond the end of the read and is filled in from the germline J gene. This CDR3 has 14 amino acids. Trimming shortened V by 1 base and J by 1 base, and 8 bases separated the two germline ends. The germline gives CDR1 SNHLY, CDR2 FYNNEI. Sequencing input was equivalent genomic DNA from CVID and controls. Data came from immunoSEQ multiplex PCR; TCRdb stores just in-frame clones and leaves some out. The sample has some 34,000 clones, none seen only once.

The V and J genes are TRBV2 and TRBJ2-7; D may be TRBD2 (5 bases). The source material was peripheral blood mononuclear cells. This clonotype was sampled from a human donor with common variable immunodeficiency. CDR3 residues: CASSEDGGSYEQYF. Incomplete CDR3 DNA: TGTGCCAGCAGTGAAGACGGCGGGTCCTACGAG.